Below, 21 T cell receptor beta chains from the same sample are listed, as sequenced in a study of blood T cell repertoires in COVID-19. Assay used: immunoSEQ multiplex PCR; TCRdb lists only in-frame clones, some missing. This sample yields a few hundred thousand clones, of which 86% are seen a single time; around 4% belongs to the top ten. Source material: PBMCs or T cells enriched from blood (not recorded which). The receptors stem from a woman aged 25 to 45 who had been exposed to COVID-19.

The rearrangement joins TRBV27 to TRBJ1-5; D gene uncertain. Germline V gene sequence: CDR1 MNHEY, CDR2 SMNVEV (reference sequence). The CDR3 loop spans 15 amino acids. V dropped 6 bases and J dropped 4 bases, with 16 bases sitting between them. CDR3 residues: CASSQVGRGNQPQHF. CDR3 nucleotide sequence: TGTGCCAGCAGCCAGGTCGGGAGAGGGAATCAGCCCCAGCATTTT.

The CDR3 coding sequence is TGTGCCAGCAATTTGGCGGAGACGCCCAATCAGCCCCAGCATTTT. This gives the protein CASNLAETPNQPQHF. This rearrangement joins TRBV2 to TRBJ1-5; no clear D gene. The germline V gene encodes CDR1 SNHLY and CDR2 FYNNEI. The CDR3 extends over 15 amino acids. V lost 7 bases, J lost 3 bases, and 16 bases lay in between.

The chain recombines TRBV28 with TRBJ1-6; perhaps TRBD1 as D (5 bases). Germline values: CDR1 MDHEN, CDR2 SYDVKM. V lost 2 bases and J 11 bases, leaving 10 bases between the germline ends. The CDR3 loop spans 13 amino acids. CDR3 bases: TGTGCCAGCAGTTTAGGGCAGGGCCCACCCCTCCACTTT. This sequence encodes CASSLGQGPPLHF. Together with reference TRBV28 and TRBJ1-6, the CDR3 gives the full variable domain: DVKVTQSSRYLVKRTGEKVFLECVQDMDHENMFWYRQDPGLGLRLIYFSYDVKMKEKGDIPEGYSVSREKKERFSLILESASTNQTSMYLCASSLGQGPPLHFGNGTRLTVT.

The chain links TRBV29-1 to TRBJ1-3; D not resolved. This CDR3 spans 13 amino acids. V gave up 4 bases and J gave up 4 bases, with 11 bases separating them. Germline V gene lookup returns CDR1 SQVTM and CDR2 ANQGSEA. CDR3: CSVGGSGGNTIYF. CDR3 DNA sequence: TGCAGCGTTGGAGGGTCTGGGGGAAACACCATATATTTT. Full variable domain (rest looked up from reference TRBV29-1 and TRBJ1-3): SAVISQKPSRDICQRGTSLTIQCQVDSQVTMMFWYRQQPGQSLTLIATANQGSEATYESGFVIDKFPISRPNLTFSTLTVSNMSPEDSSIYLCSVGGSGGNTIYFGEGSWLTVV.

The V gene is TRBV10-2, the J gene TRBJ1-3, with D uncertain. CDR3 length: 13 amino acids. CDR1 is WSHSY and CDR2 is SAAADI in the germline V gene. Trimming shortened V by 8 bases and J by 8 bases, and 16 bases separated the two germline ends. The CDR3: CASAQNQVYTIYF. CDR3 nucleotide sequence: TGCGCCAGCGCCCAAAATCAGGTGTACACCATATATTTT.

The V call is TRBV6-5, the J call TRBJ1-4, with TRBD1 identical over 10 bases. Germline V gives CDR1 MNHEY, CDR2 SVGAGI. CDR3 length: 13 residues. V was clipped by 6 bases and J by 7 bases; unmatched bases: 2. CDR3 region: CASRTGGGEKLFF. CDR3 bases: TGTGCCAGCAGGACAGGGGGCGGTGAAAAACTGTTTTTT.

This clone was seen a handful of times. This CDR3 is CASSEEDRGEVGYF. The DNA of the CDR3 is TGTGCCAGCAGTGAGGAGGACAGGGGTGAGGTCGGGTACTTC. V usage is TRBV2 and J usage is TRBJ2-5, with TRBD1 matching 9 bases. The CDR3 totals 14 residues. Per the germline V gene, CDR1 is SNHLY and CDR2 is FYNNEI. The V gene end was trimmed by 3 bases and the J gene end by 13 bases; junction bases not matched to a gene: 12.

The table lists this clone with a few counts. The CDR3 is CASTDRGNTEAFF. The DNA of the CDR3 is TGTGCCAGCACGGACAGGGGGAACACTGAAGCTTTCTTT. The V and J genes are TRBV11-2 and TRBJ1-1; TRBD1 matches 9 bases. The CDR3 has 13 residues. Germline CDR1 SGHAT, CDR2 FQNNGV. The trim removed 7 bases at V and 1 base at J, leaving 1 base unmatched.

The CDR3 spells CASRLDGSSYNEQFF. The CDR3 nucleotides are TGTGCCAGCAGACTGGACGGGAGCTCCTACAATGAGCAGTTCTTC. This chain joins TRBV28 and TRBJ2-1; a weak D match, TRBD2 (6 bases). This CDR3 region has 15 residues. Germline-derived CDR1 and CDR2 are MDHEN and SYDVKM. V shed 6 bases and J shed 0 bases, with 12 bases lying between them.

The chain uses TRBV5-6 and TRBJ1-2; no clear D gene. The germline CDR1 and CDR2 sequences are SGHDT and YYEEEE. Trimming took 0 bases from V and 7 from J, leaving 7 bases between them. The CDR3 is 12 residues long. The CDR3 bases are TGTGCCAGCAGCTTGGGGGCTGGTGGCTACACCTTC. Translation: CASSLGAGGYTF.

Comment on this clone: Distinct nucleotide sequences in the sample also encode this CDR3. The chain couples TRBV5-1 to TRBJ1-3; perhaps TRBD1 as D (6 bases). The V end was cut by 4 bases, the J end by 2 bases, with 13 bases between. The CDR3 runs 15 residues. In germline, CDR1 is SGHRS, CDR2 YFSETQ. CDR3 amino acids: CASSPTTGPGNTIYF. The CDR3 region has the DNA TGCGCCAGCAGCCCAACGACAGGCCCTGGAAACACCATATATTTT.

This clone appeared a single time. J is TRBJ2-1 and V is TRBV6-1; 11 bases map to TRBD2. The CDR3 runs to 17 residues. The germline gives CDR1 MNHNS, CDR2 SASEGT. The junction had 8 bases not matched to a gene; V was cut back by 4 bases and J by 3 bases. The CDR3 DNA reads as TGTGCCAGCAGTGGGGCTAGCGGGGGGCTATACTACAATGAGCAGTTCTTC. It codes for CASSGASGGLYYNEQFF.

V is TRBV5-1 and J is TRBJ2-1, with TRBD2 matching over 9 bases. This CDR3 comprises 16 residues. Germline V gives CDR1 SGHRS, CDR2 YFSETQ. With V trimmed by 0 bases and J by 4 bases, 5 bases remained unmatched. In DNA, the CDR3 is TGCGCCAGCAGCTTGGAAGGCGGGGGGGTGTACAATGAGCAGTTCTTC. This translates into CASSLEGGGVYNEQFF.

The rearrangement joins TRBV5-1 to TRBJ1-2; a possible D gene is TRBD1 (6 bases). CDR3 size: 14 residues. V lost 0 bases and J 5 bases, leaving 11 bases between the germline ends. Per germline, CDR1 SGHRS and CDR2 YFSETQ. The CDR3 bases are TGCGCCAGCAGCTTGGGGACAGTATCGTATGGCTACACCTTC. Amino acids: CASSLGTVSYGYTF.

CDR3 sequence: CASRGTGTVGYTF. CDR3 nucleotides: TGTGCCAGCAGAGGGACAGGGACGGTTGGCTACACCTTC. This chain connects TRBV9 to TRBJ1-2; TRBD1 aligns across 9 bases. V dropped 5 bases and J dropped 7; count of bases not matched to a gene: 6. The germline CDR1 and CDR2 sequences are SGDLS and YYNGEE. This CDR3 is built from 13 residues. The variable domain in full, completed from reference TRBV9 and TRBJ1-2, reads DSGVTQTPKHLITATGQRVTLRCSPRSGDLSVYWYQQSLDQGLQFLIQYYNGEERAKGNILERFSAQQFPDLHSELNLSSLELGDSALYFCASRGTGTVGYTFGSGTRLTVV.

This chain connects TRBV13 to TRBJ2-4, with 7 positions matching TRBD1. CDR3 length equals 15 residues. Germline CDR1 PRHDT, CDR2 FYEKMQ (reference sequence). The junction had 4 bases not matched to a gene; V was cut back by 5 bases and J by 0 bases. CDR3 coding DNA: TGTGCCAGCAGCCCCCGACAGGGAGCCAAAAACATTCAGTACTTC. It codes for CASSPRQGAKNIQYF.

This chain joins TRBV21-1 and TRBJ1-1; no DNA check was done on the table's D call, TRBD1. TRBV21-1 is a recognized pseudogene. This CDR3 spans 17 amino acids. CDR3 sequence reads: CASSKGWGQPSNTEAFF. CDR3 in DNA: TGTGCCAGCAGCAAAGGGTGGGGACAACCCTCGAACACTGAAGCTTTCTTT.

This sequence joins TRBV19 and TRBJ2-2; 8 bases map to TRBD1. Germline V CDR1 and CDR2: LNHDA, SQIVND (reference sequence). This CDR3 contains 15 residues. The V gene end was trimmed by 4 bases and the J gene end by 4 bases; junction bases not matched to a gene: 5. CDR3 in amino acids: CASSTTGVGTGELFF. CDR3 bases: TGTGCCAGTAGTACGACAGGGGTAGGCACCGGGGAGCTGTTTTTT.

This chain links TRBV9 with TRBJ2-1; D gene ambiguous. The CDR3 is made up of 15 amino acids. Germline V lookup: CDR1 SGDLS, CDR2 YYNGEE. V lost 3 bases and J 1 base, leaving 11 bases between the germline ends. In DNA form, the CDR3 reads TGTGCCAGCAGCGGCCCAGGCAGATCCTACAATGAGCAGTTCTTC. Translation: CASSGPGRSYNEQFF.

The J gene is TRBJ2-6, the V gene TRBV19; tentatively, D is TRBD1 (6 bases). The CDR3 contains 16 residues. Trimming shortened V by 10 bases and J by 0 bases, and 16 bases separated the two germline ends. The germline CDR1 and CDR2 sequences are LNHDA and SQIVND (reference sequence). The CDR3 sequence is CATTRYRDSGANVLTF. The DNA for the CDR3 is TGTGCCACTACAAGATACAGGGACTCTGGGGCCAACGTCCTGACTTTC.

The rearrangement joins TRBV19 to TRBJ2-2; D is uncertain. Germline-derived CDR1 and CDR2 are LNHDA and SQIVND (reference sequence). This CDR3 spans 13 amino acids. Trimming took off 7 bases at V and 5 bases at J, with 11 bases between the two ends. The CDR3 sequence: CASKPRKTGELFF. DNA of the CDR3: TGTGCCAGTAAGCCACGCAAGACCGGGGAGCTGTTTTTT.